The T cell receptor beta chain described here comes from a study of monozygotic twins with inflammatory bowel disease. Points from the study as a whole: Resolution of different T cell subtypes was not achieved. Any single strong signal or clonotype tied to IBD lacked support. Possibly reflecting limited power, no difference in repertoire similarity was found between concordant and discordant twins.

A note on this clonotype: What it binds is unknown.

The V gene's germline CDR1 is SGHTA and CDR2 FQGNSA. The CDR3 covers 14 residues. During cDNA synthesis, UMIs that each contained a 6-nucleotide sample barcode were added by means of template switching. TCRdb reanalyzed the 5' RACE reads, giving one entry per CDR3 protein sequence and no DNA. The sample holds under 150,000 distinct CDR3 sequences. The sample comprised blood. The chain joins TRBV7-2 to TRBJ1-1; TCRdb picks TRBD1, but there is no DNA to check that call. The sequence was collected from a human donor with ulcerative colitis or Crohn's disease, or a healthy co-twin of an affected twin (not recorded which). CDR3 amino acids: CASSRQGVGTEAFF.